The rows below give T cell receptor beta chains drawn from one sample of a study of blood T cell repertoires in COVID-19. Measured with immunoSEQ multiplex PCR; TCRdb has only the in-frame clones, and not every one. The sample consists of around 300,000 clones, 80% to 95% of them appearing once. The sequenced sample was peripheral blood. The receptors shown here come from a woman aged 25 to 39 with COVID-19, enrolled during active disease. CDR3s include the opening cysteine and the closing phenylalanine or tryptophan. The order of the fields is J gene, V gene, CDR3 protein.

TRBJ2-1 | TRBV5-1 | CASSLDLAGVNEQFF
TRBJ2-7 | TRBV28 | CASSFTGAVKAYEQYF
TRBJ1-1 | TRBV20-1 | CSADSYTEAFF
TRBJ2-5 | TRBV5-1 | CASSWGQGEETQYF
TRBJ2-2 | TRBV5-4 | CASSLALNTGELFF
TRBJ2-3 | TRBV11-1 | CASTLDRGPADTQYF
TRBJ1-5 | TRBV7-2 | CASSLNKGLPEPQHF
TRBJ1-3 | TRBV10-3 | CAISGQGQVGNTIYF
TRBJ2-3 | TRBV11-2 | CASSLEGLAGGTDTQYF
TRBJ2-7 | TRBV5-6 | CASSSDGTGQSTYEQYF
TRBJ1-6 | TRBV9 | CASSASGPNSPLHF
TRBJ1-3 | TRBV3-1/TRBV3-2 | CASSQDPGVSGNTIYF
TRBJ2-1 | TRBV9 | CASSVAASGEGEQFF
TRBJ1-5 | TRBV6-5 | CASSTGIQPQHF
TRBJ2-5 | TRBV10-3 | CAISDGGPETQYF
TRBJ2-7 | TRBV6-6 | CASSYALAGGNEQYF
TRBJ2-7 | TRBV10-2 | CASRGPGSGDHEQYF
TRBJ1-4 | TRBV21-1 | CASSKRGLFEKLFF
TRBJ1-2 | TRBV3-1/TRBV3-2 | CASSQVAYGYTF
TRBJ2-1 | TRBV12-3/TRBV12-4 | CASSFSAQGEQFF
TRBJ1-2 | TRBV28 | CASYPPGTGGEGYTF
TRBJ1-1 | TRBV12-3/TRBV12-4 | CASTRRTAAFF
TRBJ2-1 | TRBV6-5 | CASSYRLALYNEQFF
TRBJ2-7 | TRBV27 | CASRGQGLGYEQYF
TRBJ2-5 | TRBV9 | CASSVVAGGGETQYF
TRBJ2-1 | TRBV15 | CATSPRRGVGAIHEQFF